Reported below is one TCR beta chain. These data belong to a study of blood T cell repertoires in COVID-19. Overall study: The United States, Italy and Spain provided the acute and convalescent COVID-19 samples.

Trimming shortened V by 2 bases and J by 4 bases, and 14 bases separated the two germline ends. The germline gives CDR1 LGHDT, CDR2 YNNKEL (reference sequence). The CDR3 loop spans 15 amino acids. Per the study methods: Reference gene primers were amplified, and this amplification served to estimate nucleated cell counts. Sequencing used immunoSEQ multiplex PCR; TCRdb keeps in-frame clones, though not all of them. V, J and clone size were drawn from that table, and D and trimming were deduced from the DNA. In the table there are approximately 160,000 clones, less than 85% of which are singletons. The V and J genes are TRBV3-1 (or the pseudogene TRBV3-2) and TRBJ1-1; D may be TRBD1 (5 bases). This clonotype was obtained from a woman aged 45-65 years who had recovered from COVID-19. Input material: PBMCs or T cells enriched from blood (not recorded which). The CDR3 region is CASSQSGGGSTEAFF. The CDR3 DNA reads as TGTGCCAGCAGCCAAAGTGGGGGAGGTAGCACTGAAGCTTTCTTT.